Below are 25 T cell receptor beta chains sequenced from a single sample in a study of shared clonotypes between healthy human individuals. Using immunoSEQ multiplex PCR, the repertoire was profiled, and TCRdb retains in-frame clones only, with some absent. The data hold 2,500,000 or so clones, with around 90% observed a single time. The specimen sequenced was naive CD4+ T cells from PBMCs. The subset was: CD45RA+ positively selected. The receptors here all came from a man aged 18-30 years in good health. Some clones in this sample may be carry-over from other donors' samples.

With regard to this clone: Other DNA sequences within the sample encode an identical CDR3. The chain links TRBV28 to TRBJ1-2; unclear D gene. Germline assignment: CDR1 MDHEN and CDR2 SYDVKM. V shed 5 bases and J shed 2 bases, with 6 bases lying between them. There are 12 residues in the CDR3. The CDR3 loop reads CASSGRNYGYTF. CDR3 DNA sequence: TGTGCCAGCAGTGGGCGGAACTATGGCTACACCTTC.

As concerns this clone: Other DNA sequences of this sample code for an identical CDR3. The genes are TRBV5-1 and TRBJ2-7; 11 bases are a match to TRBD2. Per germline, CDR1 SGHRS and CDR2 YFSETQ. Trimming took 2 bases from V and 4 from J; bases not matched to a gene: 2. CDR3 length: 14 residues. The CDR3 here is CASSFGTSGYEQYF. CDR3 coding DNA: TGCGCCAGCAGCTTCGGGACTAGCGGTTACGAGCAGTACTTC.

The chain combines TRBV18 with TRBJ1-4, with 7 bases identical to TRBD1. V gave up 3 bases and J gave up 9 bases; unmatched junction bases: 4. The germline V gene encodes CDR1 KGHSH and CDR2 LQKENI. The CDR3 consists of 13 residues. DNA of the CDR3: TGTGCCAGCTCACCCTGGGACAGCCAAAAACTGTTTTTT. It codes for CASSPWDSQKLFF.

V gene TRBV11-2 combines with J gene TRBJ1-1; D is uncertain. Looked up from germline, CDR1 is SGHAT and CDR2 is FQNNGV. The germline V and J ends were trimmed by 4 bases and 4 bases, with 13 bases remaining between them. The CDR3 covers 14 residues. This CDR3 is CASSYLFSATEAFF. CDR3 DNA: TGTGCCAGCAGCTACCTCTTCAGCGCCACTGAAGCTTTCTTT.

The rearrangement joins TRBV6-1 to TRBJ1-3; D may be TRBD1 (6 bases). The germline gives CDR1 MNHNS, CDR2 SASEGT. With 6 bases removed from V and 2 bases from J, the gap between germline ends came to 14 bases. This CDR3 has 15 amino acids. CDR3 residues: CASRRQEGTGNTIYF. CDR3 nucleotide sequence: TGTGCCAGCAGACGACAGGAAGGAACTGGAAACACCATATATTTT.

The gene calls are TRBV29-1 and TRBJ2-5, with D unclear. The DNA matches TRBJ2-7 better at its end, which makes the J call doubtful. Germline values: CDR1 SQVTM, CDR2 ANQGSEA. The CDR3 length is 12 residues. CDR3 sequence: CSAQVSSYEQYF. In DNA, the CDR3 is TGCAGCGCCCAGGTGAGCTCCTACGAGCAGTACTTC.

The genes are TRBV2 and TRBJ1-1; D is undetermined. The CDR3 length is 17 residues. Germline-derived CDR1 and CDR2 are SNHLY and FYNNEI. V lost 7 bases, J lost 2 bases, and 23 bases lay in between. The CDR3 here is CASTTRGGNQPNTEAFF. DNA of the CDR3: TGTGCCAGCACGACTCGGGGAGGGAACCAACCTAACACTGAAGCTTTCTTT.

The CDR3 bases are TGTGCCAGCAGTACGCTTATCCTCTACGAGCAGTACTTC. Amino acids: CASSTLILYEQYF. The chain links TRBV28 to TRBJ2-7, with D unresolved. In germline, CDR1 is MDHEN, CDR2 SYDVKM. The CDR3 totals 13 residues. Trimming pared 5 bases from V and 3 bases from J, leaving 11 bases between.

CDR3: CSVSPPIVGEKLFF. As DNA, the CDR3 is TGCAGCGTTTCCCCGCCGATAGTCGGCGAAAAACTGTTTTTT. The chain couples TRBV29-1 to TRBJ1-4; no definite D call. From germline, CDR1 is SQVTM and CDR2 ANQGSEA. This CDR3 has 14 amino acids. The V gene lost 5 bases and the J gene lost 8 bases, with 18 bases spanning the gap.

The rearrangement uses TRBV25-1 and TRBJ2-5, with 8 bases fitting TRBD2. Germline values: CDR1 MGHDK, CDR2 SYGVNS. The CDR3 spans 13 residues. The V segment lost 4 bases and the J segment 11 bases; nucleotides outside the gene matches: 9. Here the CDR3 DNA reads TGTGCCAGCAGTGGCCGGTGGGAGCGGGAGCAGTACTTC. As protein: CASSGRWEREQYF.

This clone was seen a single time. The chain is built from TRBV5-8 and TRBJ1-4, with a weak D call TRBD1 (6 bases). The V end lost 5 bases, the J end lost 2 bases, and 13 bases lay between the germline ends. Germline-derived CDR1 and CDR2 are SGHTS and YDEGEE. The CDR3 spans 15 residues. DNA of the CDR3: TGTGCCAGCAGTTTACAGGGAGGCACTAATGAAAAACTGTTTTTT. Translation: CASSLQGGTNEKLFF.

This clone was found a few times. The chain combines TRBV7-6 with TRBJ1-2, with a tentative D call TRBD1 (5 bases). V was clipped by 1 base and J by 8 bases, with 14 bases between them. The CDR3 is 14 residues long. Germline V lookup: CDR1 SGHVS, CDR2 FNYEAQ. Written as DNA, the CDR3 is TGTGCCAGCAGCTTAGGGTTGGGGCAGGGAGGCTACACCTTC. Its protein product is CASSLGLGQGGYTF.

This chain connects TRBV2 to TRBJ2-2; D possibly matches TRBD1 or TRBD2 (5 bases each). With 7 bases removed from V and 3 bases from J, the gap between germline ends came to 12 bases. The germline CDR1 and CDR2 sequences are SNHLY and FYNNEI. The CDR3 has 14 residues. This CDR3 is CASNRGDHTGELFF. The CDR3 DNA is TGTGCCAGCAACAGAGGGGACCACACCGGGGAGCTGTTTTTT.

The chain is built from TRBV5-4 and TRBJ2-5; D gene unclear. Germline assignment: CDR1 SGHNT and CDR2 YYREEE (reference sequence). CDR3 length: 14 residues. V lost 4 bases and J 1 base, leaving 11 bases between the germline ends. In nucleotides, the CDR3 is TGTGCCAGCAGCGCCTCAGGTGCCCAAGAGACCCAGTACTTC. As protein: CASSASGAQETQYF.

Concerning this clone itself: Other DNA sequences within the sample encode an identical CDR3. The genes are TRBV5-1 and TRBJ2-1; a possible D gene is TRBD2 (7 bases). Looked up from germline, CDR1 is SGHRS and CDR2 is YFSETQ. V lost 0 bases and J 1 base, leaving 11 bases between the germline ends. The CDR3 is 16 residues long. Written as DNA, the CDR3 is TGCGCCAGCAGCTTGGCGGGGGGCAGGTCCTACAATGAGCAGTTCTTC. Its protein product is CASSLAGGRSYNEQFF.

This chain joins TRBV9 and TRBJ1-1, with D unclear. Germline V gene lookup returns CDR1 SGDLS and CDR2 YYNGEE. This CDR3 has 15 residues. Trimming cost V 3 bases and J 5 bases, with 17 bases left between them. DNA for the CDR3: TGTGCCAGCAGCGGCGAGTTTTGGAGTACAACTGAAGCTTTCTTT. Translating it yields CASSGEFWSTTEAFF.

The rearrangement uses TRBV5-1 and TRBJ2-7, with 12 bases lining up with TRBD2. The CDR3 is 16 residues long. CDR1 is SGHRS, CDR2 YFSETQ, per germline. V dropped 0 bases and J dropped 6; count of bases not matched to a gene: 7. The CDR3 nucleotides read TGCGCCAGCAGCTTGGATGGACTAGCGGGAACCGCCGAGCAGTACTTC. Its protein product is CASSLDGLAGTAEQYF.

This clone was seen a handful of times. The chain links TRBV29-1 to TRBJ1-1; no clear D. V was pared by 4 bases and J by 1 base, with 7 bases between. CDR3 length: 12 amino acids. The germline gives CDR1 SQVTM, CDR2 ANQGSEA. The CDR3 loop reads CSVGGKNTEAFF. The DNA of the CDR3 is TGCAGCGTTGGAGGGAAGAACACTGAAGCTTTCTTT.

CDR3 amino acids: CASSDPGVGDNEQYF. As DNA, the CDR3 is TGTGCCAGCAGTGACCCCGGGGTAGGGGACAACGAGCAGTACTTC. This chain uses TRBV28 with TRBJ2-7, with D possibly TRBD1 on 6 matching bases. Germline CDR1 reads MDHEN; CDR2 reads SYDVKM. Trimming took off 5 bases at V and 5 bases at J, with 19 bases between the two ends. CDR3 size: 15 residues.

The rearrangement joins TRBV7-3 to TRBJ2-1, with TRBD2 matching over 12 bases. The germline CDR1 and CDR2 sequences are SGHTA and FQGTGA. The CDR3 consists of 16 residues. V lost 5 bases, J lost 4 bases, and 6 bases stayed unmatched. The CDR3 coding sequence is TGTGCCAGCAGCCTCCTAGCGGGAGGGATTTACAATGAGCAGTTCTTC. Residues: CASSLLAGGIYNEQFF.

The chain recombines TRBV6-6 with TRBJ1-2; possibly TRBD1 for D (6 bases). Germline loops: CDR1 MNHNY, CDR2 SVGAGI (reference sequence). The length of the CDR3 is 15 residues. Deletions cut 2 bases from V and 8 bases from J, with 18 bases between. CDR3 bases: TGTGCCAGCAGTTACGAACAGGGAAGGAGAGACGGCTACACCTTC. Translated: CASSYEQGRRDGYTF.

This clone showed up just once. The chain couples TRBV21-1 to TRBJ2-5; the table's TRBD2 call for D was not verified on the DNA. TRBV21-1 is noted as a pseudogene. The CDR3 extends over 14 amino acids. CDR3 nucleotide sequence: TGTGCCAGCAGTTTCAGCGGGCCTCAAGAGACCCAGTACTTC. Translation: CASSFSGPQETQYF.

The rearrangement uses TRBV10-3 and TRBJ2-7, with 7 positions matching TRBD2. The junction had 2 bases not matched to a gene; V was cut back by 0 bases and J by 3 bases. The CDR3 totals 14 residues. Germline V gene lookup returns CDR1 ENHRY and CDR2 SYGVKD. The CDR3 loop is CAISESAGVYEQYF. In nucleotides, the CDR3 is TGTGCCATCAGTGAGTCGGCGGGAGTCTACGAGCAGTACTTC.

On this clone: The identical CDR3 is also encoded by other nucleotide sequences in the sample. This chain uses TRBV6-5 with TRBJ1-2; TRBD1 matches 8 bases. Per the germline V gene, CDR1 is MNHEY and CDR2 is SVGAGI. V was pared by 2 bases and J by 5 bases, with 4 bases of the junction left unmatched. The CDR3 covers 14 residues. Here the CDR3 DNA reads TGTGCCAGCAGTTACGGACAGGGAGGGTATGGCTACACCTTC. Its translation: CASSYGQGGYGYTF.

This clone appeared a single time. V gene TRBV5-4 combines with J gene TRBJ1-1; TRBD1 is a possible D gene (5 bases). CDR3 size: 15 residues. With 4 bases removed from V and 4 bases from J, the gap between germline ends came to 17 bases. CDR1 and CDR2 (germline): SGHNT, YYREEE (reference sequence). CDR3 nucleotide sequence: TGTGCCAGCAGCCTCCCTCGTGGGGCGGCCACTGAAGCTTTCTTT. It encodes CASSLPRGAATEAFF.